The rows below give T cell receptor beta chains drawn from one sample of a study of blood T cell repertoires in COVID-19. Sequencing used immunoSEQ multiplex PCR; TCRdb keeps in-frame clones, though not all of them. The sample contains hundreds of thousands of clones, 70% to 90% of which appear only once. The sample comprised peripheral blood. The source of these receptors is a man aged 18 to 29 with active or convalescent COVID-19. Both conserved end residues are part of each CDR3. Each record gives: J gene, V gene, clone size, D gene, CDR3 DNA, CDR3 protein. The D gene is left open where the match is weak. Some rows mark clone size as missing; the rest say once, few, many or name a class of expanded clone.

>TRBJ2-7|TRBV15|.|.
TGTGCCACCAGCACCCGGGGCGGGACCTACGAGCAGTACTTC
CATSTRGGTYEQYF
>TRBJ2-2|TRBV9|.|TRBD1
TGTGCCAGCAGCGATAGGGACAGGGGGATCACCGGGGAGCTGTTTTTT
CASSDRDRGITGELFF
>TRBJ1-2|TRBV6-4|.|TRBD1
TGTGCCAGCAGTGAGGGGGGCAGGACAGGAGACTTCAACTTCTATGGCTACACCTTC
CASSEGGRTGDFNFYGYTF
>TRBJ2-1|TRBV11-2|.|TRBD2
TGTGCCAGCAGCTTCGGCGGGGGGGCAATCAATGAGCAGTTCTTC
CASSFGGGAINEQFF
>TRBJ2-2|TRBV11-3|.|TRBD1
TGTGCCAGCAGCAGAACACAGGGGACCGGGGAGCTGTTTTTT
CASSRTQGTGELFF
>TRBJ1-4|TRBV5-6|.|.
TGTGCCAGCAGCGGGGTAGGGGATAATGAAAAACTGTTTTTT
CASSGVGDNEKLFF
>TRBJ1-1|TRBV19|once|.
TGTGCCAGTAGTATAGTTGGAGGACGGGCAGACACTGAAGCTTTCTTT
CASSIVGGRADTEAFF
>TRBJ2-5|TRBV13|once|TRBD1
TGTGCCAGCAGCGCCACAGGGGGATCGAAGACCCAGTACTTC
CASSATGGSKTQYF
>TRBJ1-5|TRBV4-1|.|TRBD1
TGCGCCAGCAGCGACTTAGGGGGCGGCAATCAGCCCCAGCATTTT
CASSDLGGGNQPQHF
>TRBJ2-7|TRBV28|.|.
TGTGCCAGCACCCCCTCCGGAGGGACCTCCTACGAGCAGTACTTC
CASTPSGGTSYEQYF
>TRBJ1-2|TRBV5-4|.|.
TGTGCCAGCAGCTTGGTCGACTCTGATGGCTACACCTTC
CASSLVDSDGYTF
>TRBJ2-5|TRBV7-9|.|.
TGTGCCAGCACTCCCCCGACAGGCCAAGAGACCCAGTACTTC
CASTPPTGQETQYF
>TRBJ2-7|TRBV6-6|.|TRBD2
TGTGCCAGCAGTCCTAGCGGTTCCTACGAGCAGTACTTC
CASSPSGSYEQYF
>TRBJ1-3|TRBV7-9|.|.
TGTGCCAGCAGCTCTGTGAGGGAGTGGGCTGGAAACACCATATATTTT
CASSSVREWAGNTIYF
>TRBJ2-5|TRBV7-2|.|.
TGTGCCAGCAGCTTAGCGCTTAGGGGAGAGACCCAGTACTTC
CASSLALRGETQYF
>TRBJ1-1|TRBV7-6|.|.
TGTGCCAGCAGATTGAGCACTGAAGCTTTCTTT
CASRLSTEAFF
>TRBJ1-6|TRBV9|.|.
TGTGCCAGCAGCGTAAATTCCAGGGGTGGTTCACCCCTCCACTTT
CASSVNSRGGSPLHF
>TRBJ2-3|TRBV6-4|.|TRBD2
TGTGCCAGCAGTGACTCGAAGGGAAGCGGGGGAGCAGATACGCAGTATTTT
CASSDSKGSGGADTQYF
>TRBJ2-1|TRBV10-3|.|.
TGTGCCATCAGTGCCCAGGGATTCTCCTACAATGAGCAGTTCTTC
CAISAQGFSYNEQFF
>TRBJ2-3|TRBV3-1/TRBV3-2|.|.
TGTGCCAGCAGCCAACAAGCGAGTAGCACAGATACGCAGTATTTT
CASSQQASSTDTQYF
>TRBJ1-3|TRBV19|.|TRBD1
TGTGCCAGTACCACAGGGGGCTCTGGAAACACCATATATTTT
CASTTGGSGNTIYF
>TRBJ2-2|TRBV9|.|.
TGTGCCAGCAGCGTAGTTAGCGCCGGGGAGCTGTTTTTT
CASSVVSAGELFF
>TRBJ2-1|TRBV11-2|.|.
TGTGCCAGCAGCGCCGGCTACCCTAGTGAGCAGTTCTTC
CASSAGYPSEQFF
>TRBJ2-1|TRBV7-3|.|TRBD1
TGTGCCAGCAGCAGGACAGGGGGCGTAAATGAGCAGTTCTTC
CASSRTGGVNEQFF
>TRBJ1-1|TRBV20-1|.|.
TGCAGTGCTAGTCAGGGGTCAGGCACTGAAGCTTTCTTT
CSASQGSGTEAFF
>TRBJ1-4|TRBV19|.|.
TGTGCCAGTAGTATTACTCGCGGGGAAAAACTGTTTTTT
CASSITRGEKLFF
>TRBJ2-5|TRBV6-5|.|.
TGTGCCAGCAGTTACCAGCGAACCAGGGAAGAGACCCAGTACTTC
CASSYQRTREETQYF
>TRBJ1-5|TRBV6-2/TRBV6-3|.|.
TGTGCCAGCAGTTACAGGTCAGGGGAGCAAGTGGGCAATCAGCCCCAGCATTTT
CASSYRSGEQVGNQPQHF
>TRBJ2-2|TRBV11-3|.|.
TGTGCCAGCAGCTTAGGGGGCCGGAACACCGGGGAGCTGTTTTTT
CASSLGGRNTGELFF
>TRBJ1-2|TRBV30|few|TRBD1
TGTGCCTGCGGGACAGGGTCAATCAAGAGTGGCTACACCTTC
CACGTGSIKSGYTF
>TRBJ2-7|TRBV25-1|.|TRBD1
TGTGCCAGCAGTGAATACGACAGGGGGTACTTC
CASSEYDRGYF
>TRBJ2-3|TRBV6-5|.|.
TGTGCCAGCAGGAGACAGGAGCGCACAGATACGCAGTATTTT
CASRRQERTDTQYF
>TRBJ1-2|TRBV5-4|.|.
TGTGCCAGCCGGCTAACAGGGCCTAACTATGGCTACACCTTC
CASRLTGPNYGYTF
>TRBJ2-1|TRBV9|once|.
TGTGCCAGCAGCGTAGGGTTATCCCTCCGGGATGAGCAGTTCTTC
CASSVGLSLRDEQFF
>TRBJ1-6|TRBV28|.|TRBD1
TGTGCCAGCAGTGCACAGACAGGGGGCTCTTCACCCCTCCACTTT
CASSAQTGGSSPLHF
>TRBJ1-1|TRBV12-3/TRBV12-4|.|.
TGTGCCAGCAGTTTGTTAAGGGGCACTGAAGCTTTCTTT
CASSLLRGTEAFF
>TRBJ2-1|TRBV7-9|.|TRBD2
TGTGCCAGCAGCCGTACTAGCGGGAGAACCTCGGGTAATGAGCAGTTCTTC
CASSRTSGRTSGNEQFF
>TRBJ2-5|TRBV6-5|.|TRBD1
TGTGCCAGCACAAACCGGCCAGGGGGTTTGGAGACCCAGTACTTC
CASTNRPGGLETQYF
>TRBJ1-6|TRBV6-5|once|TRBD1
TGTGCCAGCAGGTTAGGACAGGCTAATTCACCCCTCCACTTT
CASRLGQANSPLHF
>TRBJ2-7|TRBV21-1|.|.
TGTGCCAGCAGCACCTCCCCAGGGCAACGCGAGCAGTACTTC
CASSTSPGQREQYF
>TRBJ2-1|TRBV6-5|.|TRBD2
TGTGCCAGCAGTTACACCGGGACTAACTCCTACAATGAGCAGTTCTTC
CASSYTGTNSYNEQFF